The entry below describes one TCR beta chain. Its antigen is as yet unknown. This CDR3 has 15 residues. Trimming removed 0 bases at V and 0 bases at J, with 9 bases between. Germline-derived CDR1 and CDR2 are LGHNA and YNFKEQ. This entry belongs to a study of cytomegalovirus exposure and HLA in healthy donors. Study background: A preliminary data release comprised 80 million to 95 million unique TCRs obtained from HLA-typed donors.

This PCR relied on a set of 60 Vbeta primers and 13 Jbeta primers. Profiled with immunoSEQ multiplex PCR; TCRdb holds only in-frame clones, not every one. The sample includes over 150,000 clones, more than 80% of them seen just once. Study results and limitations: A later analysis showed HLA-associated TCR beta chains outstripping equally common others in clonal expansion.

Sequencing was carried out using PBMCs. The receptor was isolated from a young man in good health and CMV-seronegative. The genes are TRBV4-2 and TRBJ2-7; possibly TRBD2 for D (5 bases). The CDR3, as DNA: TGTGCCAGCAGCCAAGATCGGGGATCCTCCTACGAGCAGTACTTC. This gives the protein CASSQDRGSSYEQYF.